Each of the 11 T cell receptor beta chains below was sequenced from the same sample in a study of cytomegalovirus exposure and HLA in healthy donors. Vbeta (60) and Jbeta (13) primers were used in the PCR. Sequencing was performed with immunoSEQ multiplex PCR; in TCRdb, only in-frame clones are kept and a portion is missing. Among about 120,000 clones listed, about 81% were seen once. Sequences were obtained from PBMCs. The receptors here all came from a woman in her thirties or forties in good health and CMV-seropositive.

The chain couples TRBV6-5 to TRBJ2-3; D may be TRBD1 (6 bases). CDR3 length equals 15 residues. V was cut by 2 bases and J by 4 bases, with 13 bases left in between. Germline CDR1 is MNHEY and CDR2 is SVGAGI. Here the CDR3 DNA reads TGTGCCAGCAGTTACGTTTCGAACAGGGCAGATACGCAGTATTTT. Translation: CASSYVSNRADTQYF.

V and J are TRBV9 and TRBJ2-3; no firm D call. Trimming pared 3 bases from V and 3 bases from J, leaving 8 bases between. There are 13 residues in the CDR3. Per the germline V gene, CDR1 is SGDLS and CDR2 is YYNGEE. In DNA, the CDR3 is TGTGCCAGCAGCGCCCCAGTTACAGATACGCAGTATTTT. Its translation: CASSAPVTDTQYF.

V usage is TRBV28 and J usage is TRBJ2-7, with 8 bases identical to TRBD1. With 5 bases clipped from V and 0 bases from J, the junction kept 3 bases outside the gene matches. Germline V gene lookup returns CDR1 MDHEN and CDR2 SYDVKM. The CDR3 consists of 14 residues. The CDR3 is CASSVTGVSYEQYF. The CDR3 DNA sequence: TGTGCCAGCAGTGTGACAGGGGTCTCCTACGAGCAGTACTTC.

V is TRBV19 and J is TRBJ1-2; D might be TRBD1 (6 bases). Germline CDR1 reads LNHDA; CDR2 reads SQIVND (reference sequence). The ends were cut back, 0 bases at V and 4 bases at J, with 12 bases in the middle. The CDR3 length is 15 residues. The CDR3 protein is CASSIDGQSFYGYTF. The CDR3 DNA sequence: TGTGCCAGTAGTATAGACGGACAGAGTTTCTATGGCTACACCTTC.

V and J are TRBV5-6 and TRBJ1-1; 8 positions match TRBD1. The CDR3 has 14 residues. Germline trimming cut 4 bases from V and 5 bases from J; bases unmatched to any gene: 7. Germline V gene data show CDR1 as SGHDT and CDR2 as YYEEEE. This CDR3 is CASSPAGGATEAFF. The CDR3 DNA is TGTGCCAGCAGCCCAGCAGGGGGCGCGACTGAAGCTTTCTTT.

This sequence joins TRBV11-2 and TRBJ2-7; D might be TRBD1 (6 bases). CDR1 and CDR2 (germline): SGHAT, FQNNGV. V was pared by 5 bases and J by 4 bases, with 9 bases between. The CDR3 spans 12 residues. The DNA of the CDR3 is TGTGCCAGCAGCACGGACAGATACGAGCAGTACTTC. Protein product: CASSTDRYEQYF.

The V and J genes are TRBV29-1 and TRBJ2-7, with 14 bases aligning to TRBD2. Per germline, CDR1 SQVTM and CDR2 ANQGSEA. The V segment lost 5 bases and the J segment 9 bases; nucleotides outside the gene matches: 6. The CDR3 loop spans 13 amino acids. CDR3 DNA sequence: TGCAGCGTTTTGGGACTAGCGGGAGTAGGGCAGTACTTC. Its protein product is CSVLGLAGVGQYF.

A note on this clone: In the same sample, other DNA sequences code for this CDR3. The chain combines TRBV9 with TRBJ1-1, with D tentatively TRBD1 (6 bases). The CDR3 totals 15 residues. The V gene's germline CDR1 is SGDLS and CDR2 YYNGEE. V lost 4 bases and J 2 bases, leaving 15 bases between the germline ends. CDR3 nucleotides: TGTGCCAGCAGCCCCTCAGGACAGCTAAACACTGAAGCTTTCTTT. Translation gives CASSPSGQLNTEAFF.

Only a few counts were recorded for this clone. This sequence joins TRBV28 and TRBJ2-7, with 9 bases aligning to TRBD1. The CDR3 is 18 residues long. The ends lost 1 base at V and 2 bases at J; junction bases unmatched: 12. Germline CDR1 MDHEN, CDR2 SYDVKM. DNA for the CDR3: TGTGCCAGCAGTTTATTTTTCTGGGGACAGGGAGGCACCTACGAGCAGTACTTC. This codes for CASSLFFWGQGGTYEQYF.

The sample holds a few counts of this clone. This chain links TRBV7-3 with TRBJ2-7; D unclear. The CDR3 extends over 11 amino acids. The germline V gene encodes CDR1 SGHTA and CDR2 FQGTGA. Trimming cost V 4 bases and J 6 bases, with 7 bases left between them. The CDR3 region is CASSYISEQYF. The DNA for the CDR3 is TGTGCCAGCAGCTACATCTCCGAGCAGTACTTC.

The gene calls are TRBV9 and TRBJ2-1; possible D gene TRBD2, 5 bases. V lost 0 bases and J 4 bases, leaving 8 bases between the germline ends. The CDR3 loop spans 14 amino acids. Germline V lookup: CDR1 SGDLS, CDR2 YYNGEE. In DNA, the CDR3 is TGTGCCAGCAGCGTAGTAGCGACGTACAATGAGCAGTTCTTC. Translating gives CASSVVATYNEQFF.